The 8 T cell receptor beta chains in this list originate from one sample, sequenced in a study of Ad26.COV2.S vaccination and SARS-CoV-2 variants. Treatment of the sample: some 20 received Ad26.COV2.S at low or high dose, single or two shots; 5 received placebo; per-sample allocation not given. Samples came from day 63 after the first vaccine or placebo injection. TCRdb's copy holds only in-frame clones and misses some; the assay was immunoSEQ multiplex PCR. The data contain about 440,000 clones, about 90% of them singletons. The specimen comprised peripheral blood, sampled in a trial of Ad26.COV2.S vaccine versus placebo. The receptors here all came from a person between 18 and 65 years old who received the Ad26.COV2.S COVID-19 vaccine or a placebo.

In this sample, this clone turned up once. The chain recombines TRBV5-1 with TRBJ1-2; unclear D gene. CDR3 length equals 16 residues. V was trimmed by 4 bases and J by 2 bases, leaving 18 bases between them. Germline V gene lookup returns CDR1 SGHRS and CDR2 YFSETQ. The CDR3 DNA reads TGCGCCAGCAGCCGGGTCCTCCCCGACGAAAACTATGGCTACACCTTC. The encoded protein is CASSRVLPDENYGYTF.

A single count supports this clone. The rearrangement joins TRBV9 to TRBJ2-5; TRBD1 matches at 7 bases. Looked up from germline, CDR1 is SGDLS and CDR2 is YYNGEE. This CDR3 comprises 16 residues. Trimming cost V 3 bases and J 3 bases; bases outside gene matches: 11. CDR3 loop: CASSEEGTVLKETQYF. As DNA, the CDR3 is TGTGCCAGCAGCGAAGAGGGGACAGTGCTTAAAGAGACCCAGTACTTC.

The V and J genes are TRBV5-1 and TRBJ2-5, with D unresolved. CDR3 size: 13 residues. With 6 bases removed from V and 2 bases from J, the gap between germline ends came to 11 bases. Per germline, CDR1 SGHRS and CDR2 YFSETQ. The CDR3 nucleotides are TGCGCCAGCAACTTAGGCTCACAAGAGACCCAGTACTTC. The encoded protein is CASNLGSQETQYF.

This chain uses TRBV6-2 or TRBV6-3 with TRBJ2-5, with 8 bases aligning to TRBD2. The CDR3 length is 14 residues. V shed 4 bases, J shed 10 bases, and the junction held 11 bases outside the gene matches. Germline loops: CDR1 MNHEY, CDR2 SVGEGT. DNA of the CDR3: TGTGCCAGCAGTTCCCTGACTAGCGTCGGTTACCAGTACTTC. It yields the protein CASSSLTSVGYQYF.

This chain joins TRBV28 and TRBJ2-7, with 9 bases lining up with TRBD2. Looked up from germline, CDR1 is MDHEN and CDR2 is SYDVKM. V was pared by 6 bases and J by 0 bases, with 6 bases of the junction left unmatched. This CDR3 region has 15 residues. CDR3 nucleotide sequence: TGTGCCAGCAGGACGACTAGCGGAGTCTCCTACGAGCAGTACTTC. Protein sequence: CASRTTSGVSYEQYF.

This clone was observed a few times. J is TRBJ1-1 and V is TRBV5-1; 7 bases fit TRBD1. This CDR3 comprises 15 residues. Germline CDR1 reads SGHRS; CDR2 reads YFSETQ. The J segment lost 1 base and the V segment lost 6 bases, leaving 9 bases of the junction unmatched. In DNA, the CDR3 is TGCGCCAGCAACAATGGGGACAGACAGAACACTGAAGCTTTCTTT. Translating it yields CASNNGDRQNTEAFF. The full variable domain, rest sourced from reference TRBV5-1 and TRBJ1-1, is KAGVTQTPRYLIKTRGQQVTLSCSPISGHRSVSWYQQTPGQGLQFLFEYFSETQRNKGNFPGRFSGRQFSNSRSEMNVSTLELGDSALYLCASNNGDRQNTEAFFGQGTRLTVV.

CDR3 in amino acids: CASSLPSLPDGSNYGYTF. CDR3 nucleotides: TGTGCCAGCAGTTTACCCTCTCTACCGGACGGTTCTAACTATGGCTACACCTTC. This sequence joins TRBV28 and TRBJ1-2; D remains ambiguous. CDR3 length: 18 amino acids. Germline CDR1 reads MDHEN; CDR2 reads SYDVKM. Trimming pared 2 bases from V and 0 bases from J, leaving 19 bases between.

J is TRBJ2-1 and V is TRBV27; 14 bases are a match to TRBD2. The CDR3 length is 16 residues. With V trimmed by 8 bases and J by 8 bases, 11 bases remained unmatched. Germline-derived CDR1 and CDR2 are MNHEY and SMNVEV (reference sequence). CDR3: CASGNTGLAGVYEQFF. The CDR3 nucleotides read TGTGCCAGCGGAAATACGGGACTAGCGGGAGTATATGAGCAGTTCTTC.